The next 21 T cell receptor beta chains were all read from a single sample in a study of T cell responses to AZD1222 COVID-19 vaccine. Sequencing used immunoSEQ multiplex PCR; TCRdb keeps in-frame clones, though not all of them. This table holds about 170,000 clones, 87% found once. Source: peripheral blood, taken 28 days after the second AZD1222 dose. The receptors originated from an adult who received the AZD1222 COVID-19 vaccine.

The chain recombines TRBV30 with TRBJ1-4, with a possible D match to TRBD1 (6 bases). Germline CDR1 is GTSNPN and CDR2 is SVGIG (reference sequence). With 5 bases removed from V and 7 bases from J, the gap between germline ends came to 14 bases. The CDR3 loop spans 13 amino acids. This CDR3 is CAWHGGEGEKLFF. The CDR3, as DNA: TGTGCCTGGCACGGGGGCGAGGGTGAAAAACTGTTTTTT.

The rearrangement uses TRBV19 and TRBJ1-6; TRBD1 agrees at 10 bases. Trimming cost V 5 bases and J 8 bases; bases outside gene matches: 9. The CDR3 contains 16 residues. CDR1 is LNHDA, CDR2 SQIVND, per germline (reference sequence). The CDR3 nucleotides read TGTGCCAGTAGTTTTAGACAGGGGGCGATGGATTCACCCCTCCACTTT. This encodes CASSFRQGAMDSPLHF.

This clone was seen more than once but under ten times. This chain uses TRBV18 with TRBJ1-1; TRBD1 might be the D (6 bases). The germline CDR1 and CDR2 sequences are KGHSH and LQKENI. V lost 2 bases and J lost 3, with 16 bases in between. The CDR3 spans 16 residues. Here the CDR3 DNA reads TGTGCCAGCTCACCAGATCGCAGGGGTATGTACACTGAAGCTTTCTTT. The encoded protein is CASSPDRRGMYTEAFF.

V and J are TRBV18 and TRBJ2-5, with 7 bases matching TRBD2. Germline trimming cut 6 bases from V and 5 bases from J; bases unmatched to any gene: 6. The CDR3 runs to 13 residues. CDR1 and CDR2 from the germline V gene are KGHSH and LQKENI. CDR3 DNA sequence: TGTGCCAGCTCCCAGGGTAGCGGGGAGACCCAGTACTTC. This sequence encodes CASSQGSGETQYF.

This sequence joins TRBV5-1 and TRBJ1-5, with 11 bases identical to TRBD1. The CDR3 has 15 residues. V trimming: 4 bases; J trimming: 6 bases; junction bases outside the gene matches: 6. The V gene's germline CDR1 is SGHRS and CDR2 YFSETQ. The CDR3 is CASSIGTGGGQPQHF. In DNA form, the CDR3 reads TGCGCCAGCAGCATCGGGACAGGGGGAGGTCAGCCCCAGCATTTT.

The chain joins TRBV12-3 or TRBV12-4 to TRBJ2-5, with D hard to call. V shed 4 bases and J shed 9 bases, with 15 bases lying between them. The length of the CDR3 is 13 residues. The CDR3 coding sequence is TGTGCCAGCAGTTCCTTGGAACGAGGAGCCCAGTACTTC. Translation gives CASSSLERGAQYF.

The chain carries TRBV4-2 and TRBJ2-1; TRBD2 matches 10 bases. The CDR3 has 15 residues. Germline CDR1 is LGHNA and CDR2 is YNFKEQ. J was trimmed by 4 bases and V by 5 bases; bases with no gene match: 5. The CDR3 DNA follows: TGTGCCAGCAGCGTAGAAGCGGGGGGGTACAATGAGCAGTTCTTC. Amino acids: CASSVEAGGYNEQFF.

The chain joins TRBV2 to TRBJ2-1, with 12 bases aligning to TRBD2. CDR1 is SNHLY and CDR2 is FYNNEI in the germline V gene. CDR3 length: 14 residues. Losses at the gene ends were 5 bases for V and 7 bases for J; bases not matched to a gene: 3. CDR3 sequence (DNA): TGTGCCAGCAGTCTAGCGGGGGGGCTTAATGAGCAGTTCTTC. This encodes CASSLAGGLNEQFF.

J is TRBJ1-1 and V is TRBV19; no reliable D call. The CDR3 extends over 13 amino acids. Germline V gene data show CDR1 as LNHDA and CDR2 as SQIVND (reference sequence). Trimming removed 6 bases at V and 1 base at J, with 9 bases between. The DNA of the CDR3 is TGTGCCAGTAGGTATCTCAGGAACACTGAAGCTTTCTTT. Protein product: CASRYLRNTEAFF.

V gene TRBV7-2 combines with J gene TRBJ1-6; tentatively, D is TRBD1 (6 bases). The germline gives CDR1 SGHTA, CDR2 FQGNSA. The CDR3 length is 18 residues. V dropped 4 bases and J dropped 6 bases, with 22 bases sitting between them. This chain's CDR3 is CASSSLRTATSSNSPLHF. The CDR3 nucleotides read TGTGCCAGCAGCTCACTGCGGACAGCCACCAGTAGTAATTCACCCCTCCACTTT.

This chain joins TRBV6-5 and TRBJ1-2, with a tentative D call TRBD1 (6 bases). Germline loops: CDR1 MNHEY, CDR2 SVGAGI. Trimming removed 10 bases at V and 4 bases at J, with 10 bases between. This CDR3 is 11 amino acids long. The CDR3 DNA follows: TGTGCCACGAGCAGGGGCTATGGCTACACCTTC. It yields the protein CATSRGYGYTF.

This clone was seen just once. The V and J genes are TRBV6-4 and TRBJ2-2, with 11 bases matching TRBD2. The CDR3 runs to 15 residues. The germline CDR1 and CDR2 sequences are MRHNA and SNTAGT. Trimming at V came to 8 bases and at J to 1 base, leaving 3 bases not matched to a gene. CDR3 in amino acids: CASRTSGGNTGELFF. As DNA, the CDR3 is TGTGCCAGCCGCACTAGCGGGGGGAACACCGGGGAGCTGTTTTTT.

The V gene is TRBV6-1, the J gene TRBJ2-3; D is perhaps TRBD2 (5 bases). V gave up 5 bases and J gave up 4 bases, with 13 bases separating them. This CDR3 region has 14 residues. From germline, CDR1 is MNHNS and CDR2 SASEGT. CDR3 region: CASSTSVEADTQYF. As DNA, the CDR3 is TGTGCCAGCAGTACCTCGGTGGAGGCAGATACGCAGTATTTT.

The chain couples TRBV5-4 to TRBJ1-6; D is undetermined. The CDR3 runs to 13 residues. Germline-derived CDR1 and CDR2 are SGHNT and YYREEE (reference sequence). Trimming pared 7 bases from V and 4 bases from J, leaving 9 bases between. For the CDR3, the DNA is TGTGCCAGCCACAGCAATTATAATTCACCCCTCCACTTT. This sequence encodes CASHSNYNSPLHF. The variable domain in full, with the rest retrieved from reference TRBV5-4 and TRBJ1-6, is ETGVTQSPTHLIKTRGQQVTLRCSSQSGHNTVSWYQQALGQGPQFIFQYYREEENGRGNFPPRFSGLQFPNYSSELNVNALELDDSALYLCASHSNYNSPLHFGNGTRLTVT.

CDR3 residues: CASSLLGEKLFF. CDR3 DNA sequence: TGTGCCAGCAGCCTCCTTGGGGAAAAACTGTTTTTT. The V call is TRBV3-1 (or the pseudogene TRBV3-2), the J call TRBJ1-4; D call uncertain. This CDR3 is built from 12 residues. The germline gives CDR1 LGHDT, CDR2 YNNKEL (reference sequence). V lost 4 bases and J 8 bases, leaving 8 bases between the germline ends.

CDR3 region: CASSQVQGARYGYTF. In nucleotides, the CDR3 is TGCGCCAGCAGCCAAGTACAGGGGGCTCGCTATGGCTACACCTTC. The genes are TRBV4-1 and TRBJ1-2, with 9 positions matching TRBD1. V shed 1 base and J 4 bases; nucleotides not matched to a gene: 4. The CDR3 has 15 residues. Germline CDR1 is MGHRA and CDR2 is YSYEKL.

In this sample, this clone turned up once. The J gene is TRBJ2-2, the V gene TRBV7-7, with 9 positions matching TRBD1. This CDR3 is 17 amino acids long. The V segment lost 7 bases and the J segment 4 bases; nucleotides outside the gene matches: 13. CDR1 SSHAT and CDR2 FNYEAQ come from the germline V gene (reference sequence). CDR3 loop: CASTQSRDRVATGELFF. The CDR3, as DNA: TGTGCCAGCACCCAAAGCCGGGACAGGGTGGCCACCGGGGAGCTGTTTTTT.

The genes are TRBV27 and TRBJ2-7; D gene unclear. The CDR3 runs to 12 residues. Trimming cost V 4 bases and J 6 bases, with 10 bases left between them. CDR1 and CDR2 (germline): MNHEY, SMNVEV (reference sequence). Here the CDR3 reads CASSYSSGEQYF. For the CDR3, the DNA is TGTGCCAGCAGTTACTCCTCCGGCGAGCAGTACTTC.

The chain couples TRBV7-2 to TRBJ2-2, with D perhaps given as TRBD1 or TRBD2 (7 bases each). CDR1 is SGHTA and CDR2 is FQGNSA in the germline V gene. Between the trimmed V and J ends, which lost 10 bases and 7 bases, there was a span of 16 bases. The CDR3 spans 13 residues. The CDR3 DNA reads TGTGCCACCCAGGGGGGGGTTGGCGGGGAGCTGTTTTTT. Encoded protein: CATQGGVGGELFF.

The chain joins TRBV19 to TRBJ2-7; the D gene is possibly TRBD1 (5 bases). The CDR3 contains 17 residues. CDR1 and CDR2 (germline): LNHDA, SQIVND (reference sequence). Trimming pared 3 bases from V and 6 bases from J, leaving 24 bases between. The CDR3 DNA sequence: TGTGCCAGTAGTATGTATGGCGTCGGCCAGGGTTTCGCCGAGCAGTACTTC. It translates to CASSMYGVGQGFAEQYF.

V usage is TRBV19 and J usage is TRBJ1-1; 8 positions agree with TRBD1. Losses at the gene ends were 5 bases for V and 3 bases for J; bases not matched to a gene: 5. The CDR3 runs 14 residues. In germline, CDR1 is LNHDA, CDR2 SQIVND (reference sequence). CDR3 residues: CASSVDRGDTEAFF. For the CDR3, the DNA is TGTGCCAGTAGTGTTGACAGGGGTGACACTGAAGCTTTCTTT.